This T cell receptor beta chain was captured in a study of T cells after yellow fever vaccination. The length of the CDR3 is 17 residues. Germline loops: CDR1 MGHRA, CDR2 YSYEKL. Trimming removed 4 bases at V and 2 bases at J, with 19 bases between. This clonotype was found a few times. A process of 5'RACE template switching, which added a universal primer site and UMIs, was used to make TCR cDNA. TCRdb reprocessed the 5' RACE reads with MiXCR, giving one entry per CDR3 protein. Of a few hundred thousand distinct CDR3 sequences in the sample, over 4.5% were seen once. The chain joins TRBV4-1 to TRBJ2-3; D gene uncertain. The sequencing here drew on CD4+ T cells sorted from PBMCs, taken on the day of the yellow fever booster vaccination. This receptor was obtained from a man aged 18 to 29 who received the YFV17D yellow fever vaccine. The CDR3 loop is CASSPGIAPAFTDTQYF. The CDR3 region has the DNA TGCGCCAGCAGCCCAGGTATAGCCCCAGCTTTCACAGATACGCAGTATTTT.